These 21 T cell receptor beta chains came from one sample sequenced in a study of human CD4 T cells and Enterobacteriaceae. All CD4+ cells other than CD45RA+CCR7+CD95- naive cells were sorted as memory, over 98% pure. Only in-frame clones appear in the TCRdb table, and some are missing; sequencing was by immunoSEQ multiplex PCR. Of about 27,000 clones in the sample, 80% to 90% were seen once. The specimen sequenced was memory CD4+ T cells from blood. Source of these receptors: a human donor in good health.

The rearrangement links TRBV19 to TRBJ2-1; a weak D match, TRBD1 (5 bases). The CDR3 has 15 residues. With 2 bases removed from V and 9 bases from J, the gap between germline ends came to 17 bases. CDR1 LNHDA and CDR2 SQIVND come from the germline V gene (reference sequence). CDR3 DNA: TGTGCCAGTAGTATACGGCAGGGATCCCTTAGTGAGCAGTTCTTC. Its translation: CASSIRQGSLSEQFF.

This chain links TRBV14 with TRBJ1-2; D is ambiguous. In germline, CDR1 is SGHDN, CDR2 FVKESK. With 4 bases removed from V and 8 bases from J, the gap between germline ends came to 23 bases. The CDR3 covers 16 residues. CDR3 sequence: CASSPHPPVGSEGYTF. CDR3 in DNA: TGTGCCAGCAGCCCCCACCCCCCCGTGGGCAGCGAGGGCTACACCTTC.

The J gene is TRBJ2-7, the V gene TRBV27, with TRBD2 matching over 15 bases. Germline V gene lookup returns CDR1 MNHEY and CDR2 SMNVEV (reference sequence). V shed 5 bases, J shed 5 bases, and the junction held 13 bases outside the gene matches. The CDR3 totals 18 residues. The CDR3 is CASSITGTSGRNIHEQYF. DNA for the CDR3: TGTGCCAGCAGTATCACCGGGACTAGCGGGAGGAATATCCACGAGCAGTACTTC.

V gene TRBV27 combines with J gene TRBJ1-5; D remains ambiguous. The germline CDR1 and CDR2 sequences are MNHEY and SMNVEV (reference sequence). The ends were cut back, 1 base at V and 0 bases at J, with 7 bases in the middle. This CDR3 region has 15 residues. The CDR3 DNA reads as TGTGCCAGCAGTTTATTACAGTATAGCAATCAGCCCCAGCATTTT. This translates into CASSLLQYSNQPQHF.

CDR3 protein: CASSRFQDYEQYF. The CDR3 DNA reads as TGTGCCAGCAGTCGATTCCAGGACTACGAGCAGTACTTC. This rearrangement joins TRBV6-5 to TRBJ2-7; no firm D call. The CDR3 is 13 residues long. CDR1 MNHEY and CDR2 SVGAGI come from the germline V gene. V dropped 5 bases and J dropped 3 bases, with 11 bases sitting between them.

This clone was found a few times. This rearrangement joins TRBV11-2 to TRBJ2-1; D remains ambiguous. The germline V and J ends were trimmed by 5 bases and 6 bases, with 14 bases remaining between them. The CDR3 extends over 14 amino acids. The germline V gene has CDR1 SGHAT and CDR2 FQNNGV. The DNA of the CDR3 is TGTGCCAGCAGCAGTACCCGTAGGTTCAATGAGCAGTTCTTC. Its protein product is CASSSTRRFNEQFF. Full variable domain (rest looked up from reference TRBV11-2 and TRBJ2-1): EAGVAQSPRYKIIEKRQSVAFWCNPISGHATLYWYQQILGQGPKLLIQFQNNGVVDDSQLPKDRFSAERLKGVDSTLKIQPAKLEDSAVYLCASSSTRRFNEQFFGPGTRLTVL.

The genes are TRBV29-1 and TRBJ2-3; D perhaps matches TRBD1 (6 bases). Trimming took 8 bases from V and 2 from J, leaving 14 bases between them. Germline loops: CDR1 SQVTM, CDR2 ANQGSEA. The CDR3 runs 13 residues. CDR3 sequence: CSPKGDNTDTQYF. The CDR3 bases are TGCAGCCCCAAGGGGGACAACACAGATACGCAGTATTTT.

The V and J genes are TRBV11-2 and TRBJ2-2, with 9 bases identical to TRBD1. V trimming: 5 bases; J trimming: 6 bases; junction bases outside the gene matches: 10. Germline V gene data show CDR1 as SGHAT and CDR2 as FQNNGV. This CDR3 region has 16 residues. The CDR3 DNA reads as TGTGCCAGCAGCCCCCGGGACAGGGTTAGCCCCGGGGAGCTGTTTTTT. Amino acid sequence: CASSPRDRVSPGELFF.

This sequence joins TRBV30 and TRBJ1-1; D ambiguous. The germline V gene encodes CDR1 GTSNPN and CDR2 SVGIG (reference sequence). Trimming took off 0 bases at V and 12 bases at J, with 17 bases between the two ends. The CDR3 sequence is 13 residues long. Here the CDR3 reads CAWSVGPLGGTFF. The CDR3 nucleotides are TGTGCCTGGAGTGTTGGACCCCTTGGAGGGACTTTCTTT.

This clone has a single count. The V call is TRBV5-1, the J call TRBJ2-2; D gene ambiguous. The germline gives CDR1 SGHRS, CDR2 YFSETQ. V lost 2 bases, J lost 0 bases, and 11 bases lay in between. This CDR3 is built from 16 residues. The CDR3 DNA reads TGCGCCAGCAGCTTTAGATCACCTGCGAACACCGGGGAGCTGTTTTTT. Protein: CASSFRSPANTGELFF.

CDR3 sequence reads: CASSSTWQGRSNEKLFF. CDR3 sequence (DNA): TGTGCCAGCAGCTCCACCTGGCAGGGGCGGAGTAATGAAAAACTGTTTTTT. This sequence joins TRBV5-6 and TRBJ1-4; a possible D gene is TRBD1 (6 bases). CDR3 length equals 17 residues. The V end lost 3 bases, the J end lost 4 bases, and 19 bases lay between the germline ends. Germline V gene sequence: CDR1 SGHDT, CDR2 YYEEEE.

By share, this clone ranks as medium-sized. The V gene is TRBV4-2, the J gene TRBJ1-6, with 8 bases identical to TRBD1. Germline V gives CDR1 LGHNA, CDR2 YNFKEQ. V trimming: 4 bases; J trimming: 10 bases; junction bases outside the gene matches: 6. This CDR3 is 14 amino acids long. Here the CDR3 reads CASSPTGVGSPLHF. CDR3 nucleotides: TGTGCCAGCAGCCCGACAGGGGTGGGATCACCCCTCCACTTT.

J is TRBJ2-3 and V is TRBV4-1, with a weak D call TRBD1 (6 bases). The length of the CDR3 is 19 residues. CDR1 MGHRA and CDR2 YSYEKL come from the germline V gene. V gave up 3 bases and J gave up 2 bases, with 24 bases separating them. The CDR3 reads CASSHPSPNRDTHTDTQYF. For the CDR3, the DNA is TGCGCCAGCAGCCATCCTTCTCCCAACCGGGACACCCACACAGATACGCAGTATTTT.

The gene calls are TRBV30 and TRBJ2-4, with 7 positions matching TRBD2. CDR1 and CDR2 (germline): GTSNPN, SVGIG (reference sequence). CDR3 length: 15 residues. Trimming removed 0 bases from V and 3 bases from J; junction bases left unmatched: 5. CDR3 nucleotide sequence: TGTGCCTGGAGTGTGTTGGGCGGGAGCAAAAACATTCAGTACTTC. Protein product: CAWSVLGGSKNIQYF.

V and J are TRBV7-9 and TRBJ2-1; TRBD2 might be the D (5 bases). The V gene's germline CDR1 is SEHNR and CDR2 FQNEAQ (reference sequence). The V gene lost 3 bases and the J gene lost 2 bases, with 8 bases spanning the gap. This CDR3 is 14 amino acids long. CDR3 bases: TGTGCCAGCAGCTTTCGGGGAGCCTACAATGAGCAGTTCTTC. Translation gives CASSFRGAYNEQFF.

The chain is built from TRBV6-1 and TRBJ2-1; 7 bases are shared with TRBD2. CDR1 and CDR2 from the germline V gene are MNHNS and SASEGT. With V trimmed by 2 bases and J by 3 bases, 7 bases remained unmatched. This CDR3 contains 16 residues. The CDR3 DNA reads as TGTGCCAGCAGTGAAAGATTAGCGGGCCTCTACAATGAGCAGTTCTTC. Amino acids: CASSERLAGLYNEQFF.

This rearrangement joins TRBV4-1 to TRBJ1-2, with unresolved D. Deletions cut 6 bases from V and 8 bases from J, with 19 bases between. The germline V gene encodes CDR1 MGHRA and CDR2 YSYEKL. CDR3 length: 14 residues. This CDR3 is CASRQTYLGRGYTF. CDR3 DNA sequence: TGCGCCAGCAGACAAACCTATCTAGGGAGGGGCTACACCTTC.

The chain uses TRBV15 and TRBJ2-2; 7 positions match TRBD2. Unmatched junction bases numbered 0, after V lost 1 base and J lost 1 base. Germline V lookup: CDR1 LNHNV, CDR2 YYDKDF (reference sequence). The CDR3 covers 15 residues. The CDR3 bases are TGTGCCACCAGCAGAGGCGGGGGGAACACCGGGGAGCTGTTTTTT. As protein: CATSRGGGNTGELFF.

The chain combines TRBV6-1 with TRBJ1-5; D is possibly TRBD1 (6 bases). CDR3 length equals 18 residues. V lost 0 bases and J lost 3, with 18 bases in between. Germline assignment: CDR1 MNHNS and CDR2 SASEGT. The CDR3 protein is CASSEAPTGGYVNQPQHF. CDR3 DNA: TGTGCCAGCAGTGAAGCGCCGACAGGAGGTTACGTCAATCAGCCCCAGCATTTT.

The V gene is TRBV11-2, the J gene TRBJ2-7; D might be TRBD1 (5 bases). This CDR3 comprises 11 residues. Deletions cut 7 bases from V and 3 bases from J, with 7 bases between. The germline gives CDR1 SGHAT, CDR2 FQNNGV. Written as DNA, the CDR3 is TGTGCCAGCAACCAGGGCTACGAGCAGTACTTC. The encoded protein is CASNQGYEQYF.

This sequence joins TRBV5-1 and TRBJ1-4, with 8 nucleotides matching TRBD1. The V and J ends lost 5 bases and 2 bases, in that order; junction bases with no gene match: 5. CDR3 length: 15 residues. CDR1 and CDR2 from the germline V gene are SGHRS and YFSETQ. CDR3 sequence reads: CASSPQGATNEKLFF. CDR3 DNA sequence: TGCGCCAGCAGTCCCCAGGGGGCGACTAATGAAAAACTGTTTTTT. Variable domain in full (rest from reference TRBV5-1 and TRBJ1-4): KAGVTQTPRYLIKTRGQQVTLSCSPISGHRSVSWYQQTPGQGLQFLFEYFSETQRNKGNFPGRFSGRQFSNSRSEMNVSTLELGDSALYLCASSPQGATNEKLFFGSGTQLSVL.